This T cell receptor (beta chain) was obtained from a study of OX40 agonist ivuxolimab in advanced cancers. Study-level background: Ivuxolimab, which patients received intravenously every 2 weeks, was dosed at 0.01 to 10 mg/kg. General observations from the study: At doses 0.1 to 3.0 mg/kg, CD4+ and CD8+ clones expanded.

Germline V gives CDR1 MNHEY, CDR2 SVGAGI. This CDR3 has 15 amino acids. The V gene lost 6 bases and the J gene lost 3 bases, with 17 bases spanning the gap. A remark on this clone: The antigen is unknown.

Libraries were prepared by immunoSEQ multiplex PCR; TCRdb keeps only in-frame clonotypes and omits some of them. The sample includes tens of thousands of clones, less than 90% seen only once; the top ten take 0.76%. The receptor was isolated from an adult with an advanced solid tumor such as melanoma, head and neck, liver or kidney cancer. The rearrangement uses TRBV6-5 and TRBJ1-2; D may be TRBD1 (6 bases). The sequenced sample was CD4+ or CD8+ T cells sorted from blood, obtained in a trial of the OX40 agonist ivuxolimab. For the CDR3, the DNA is TGTGCCAGCAGGGGGCACAGGGAGGTAGACTATGGCTACACCTTC. This sequence encodes CASRGHREVDYGYTF.